Below, one T cell receptor (beta chain) is given with its context. Its antigen is not identified. This sample was taken from a study of T cells in narcolepsy. About the study: Patients with NT1 or NT2 and healthy control donors were enrolled.

Study results and caveats: Autoreactive HCRT-specific and TRIB2-specific clonotypes were marked in same-patient CSF-versus-blood CD4+ comparisons. Healthy controls reportedly lacked the autoreactive clonotypes serially found in patients' blood.

TCRdb's copy holds only in-frame clones and misses some; the assay was immunoSEQ multiplex PCR. This table holds 30,000 to 45,000 clones, about nine tenths found once. Germline CDR1 and CDR2: SGHAT and FQNNGV. The junction had 15 bases not matched to a gene; V was cut back by 3 bases and J by 4 bases. This CDR3 region has 19 residues. The sequence came from a human donor with narcolepsy. J is TRBJ2-3 and V is TRBV11-2; 11 positions agree with TRBD2. Material for sequencing was CD45RA- memory CD4+ T cells from PBMCs. In DNA form, the CDR3 reads TGTGCCAGCAGCTTTCCCCCAACTTTAGCGGGAGGGCGTGCAGATACGCAGTATTTT. Protein: CASSFPPTLAGGRADTQYF.